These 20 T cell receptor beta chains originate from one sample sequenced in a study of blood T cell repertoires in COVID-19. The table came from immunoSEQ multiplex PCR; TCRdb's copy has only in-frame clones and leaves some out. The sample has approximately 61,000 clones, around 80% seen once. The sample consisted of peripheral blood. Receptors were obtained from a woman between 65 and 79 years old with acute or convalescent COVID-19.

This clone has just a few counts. This chain's CDR3 is CASSSVRDSNYEQYF. The CDR3 DNA follows: TGTGCCAGCAGCTCCGTCCGGGACAGCAACTACGAGCAGTACTTC. This chain links TRBV7-6 with TRBJ2-7; 7 bases line up with TRBD1. The CDR3 runs 15 residues. The V segment lost 4 bases and the J segment 3 bases; nucleotides outside the gene matches: 9. The germline gives CDR1 SGHVS, CDR2 FNYEAQ.

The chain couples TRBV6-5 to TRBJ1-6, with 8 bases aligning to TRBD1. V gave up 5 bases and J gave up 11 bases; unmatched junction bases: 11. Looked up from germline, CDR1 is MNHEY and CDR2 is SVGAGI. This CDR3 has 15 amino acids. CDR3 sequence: CASSPRTGSQTPLHF. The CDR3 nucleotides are TGTGCCAGCAGTCCGCGGACAGGGTCCCAGACACCCCTCCACTTT.

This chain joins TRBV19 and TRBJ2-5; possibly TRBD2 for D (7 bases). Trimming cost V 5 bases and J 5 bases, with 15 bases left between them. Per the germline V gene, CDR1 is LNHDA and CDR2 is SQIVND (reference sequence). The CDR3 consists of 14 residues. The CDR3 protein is CASSLRGAVETQYF. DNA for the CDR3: TGTGCCAGTAGTCTTCGGGGGGCTGTTGAGACCCAGTACTTC.

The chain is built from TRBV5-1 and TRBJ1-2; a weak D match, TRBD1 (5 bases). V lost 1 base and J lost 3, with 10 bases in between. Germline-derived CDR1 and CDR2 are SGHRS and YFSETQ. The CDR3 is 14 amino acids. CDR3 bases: TGCGCCAGCAGCTTGAATCAGGGTGACTATGGCTACACCTTC. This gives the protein CASSLNQGDYGYTF.

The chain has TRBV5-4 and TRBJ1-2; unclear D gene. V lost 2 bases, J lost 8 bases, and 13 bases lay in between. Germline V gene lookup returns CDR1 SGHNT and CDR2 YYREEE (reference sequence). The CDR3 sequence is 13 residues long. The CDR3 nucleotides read TGTGCCAGCAGCTTTGGGGTAGCGGGAGGCTACACCTTC. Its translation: CASSFGVAGGYTF.

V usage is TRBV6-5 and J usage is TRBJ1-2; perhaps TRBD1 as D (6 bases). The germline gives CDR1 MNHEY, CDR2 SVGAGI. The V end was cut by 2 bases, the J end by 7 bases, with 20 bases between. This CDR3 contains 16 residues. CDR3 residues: CASSYTKAGAQSGYTF. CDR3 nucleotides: TGTGCCAGCAGTTACACCAAGGCGGGGGCGCAAAGTGGCTACACCTTC.

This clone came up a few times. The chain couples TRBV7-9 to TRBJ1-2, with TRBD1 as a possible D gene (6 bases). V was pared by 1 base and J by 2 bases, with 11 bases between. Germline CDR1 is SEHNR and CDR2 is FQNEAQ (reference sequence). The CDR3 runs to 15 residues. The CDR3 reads CASSLETGVNYGYTF. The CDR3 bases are TGTGCCAGCAGCTTAGAGACAGGAGTAAACTATGGCTACACCTTC.

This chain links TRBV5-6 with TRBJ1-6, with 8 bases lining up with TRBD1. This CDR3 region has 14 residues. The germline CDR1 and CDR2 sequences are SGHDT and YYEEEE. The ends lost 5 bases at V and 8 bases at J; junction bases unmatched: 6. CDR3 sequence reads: CASSLPGGDSPLHF. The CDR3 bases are TGTGCCAGCAGTCTACCAGGGGGCGATTCACCCCTCCACTTT.

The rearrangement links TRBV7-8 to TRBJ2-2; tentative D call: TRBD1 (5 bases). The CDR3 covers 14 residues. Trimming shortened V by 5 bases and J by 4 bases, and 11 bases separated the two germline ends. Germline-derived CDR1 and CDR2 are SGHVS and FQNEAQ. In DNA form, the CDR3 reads TGTGCCAGCAGCGTGGACACCTTCACCGGGGAGCTGTTTTTT. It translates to CASSVDTFTGELFF.

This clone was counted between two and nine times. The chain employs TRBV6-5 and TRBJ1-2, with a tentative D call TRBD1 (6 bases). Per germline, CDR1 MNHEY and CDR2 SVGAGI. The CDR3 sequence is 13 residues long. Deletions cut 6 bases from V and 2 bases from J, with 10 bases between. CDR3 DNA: TGTGCCAGCAGCTACGACAGGAACTATGGCTACACCTTC. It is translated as CASSYDRNYGYTF.

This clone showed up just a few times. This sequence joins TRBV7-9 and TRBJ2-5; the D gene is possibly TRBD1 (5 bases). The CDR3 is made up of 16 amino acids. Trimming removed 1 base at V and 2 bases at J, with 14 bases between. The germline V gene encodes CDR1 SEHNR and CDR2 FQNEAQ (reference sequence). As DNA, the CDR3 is TGTGCCAGCAGCTTAGGGCCCAGGGATATACAAGAGACCCAGTACTTC. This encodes CASSLGPRDIQETQYF.

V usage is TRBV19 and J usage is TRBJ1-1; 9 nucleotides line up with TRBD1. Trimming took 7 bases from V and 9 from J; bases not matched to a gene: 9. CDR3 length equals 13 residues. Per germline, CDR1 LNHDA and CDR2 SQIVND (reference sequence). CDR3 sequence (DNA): TGTGCCAGTACTCGGGACAGGGAAGGAAAAGCTTTCTTT. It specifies CASTRDREGKAFF.

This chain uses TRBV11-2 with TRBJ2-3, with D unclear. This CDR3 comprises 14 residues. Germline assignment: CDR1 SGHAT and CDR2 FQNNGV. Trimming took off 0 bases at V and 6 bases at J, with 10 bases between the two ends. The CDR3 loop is CASSLDAGTDTQYF. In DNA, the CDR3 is TGTGCCAGCAGCTTAGACGCAGGAACGGATACGCAGTATTTT.

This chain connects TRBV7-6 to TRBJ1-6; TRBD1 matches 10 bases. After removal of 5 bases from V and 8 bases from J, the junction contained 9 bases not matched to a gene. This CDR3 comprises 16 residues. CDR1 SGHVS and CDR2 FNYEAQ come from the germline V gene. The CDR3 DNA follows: TGTGCCAGCAGCGATGACAGGGGGCGCCCGGATTCACCCCTCCACTTT. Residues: CASSDDRGRPDSPLHF.

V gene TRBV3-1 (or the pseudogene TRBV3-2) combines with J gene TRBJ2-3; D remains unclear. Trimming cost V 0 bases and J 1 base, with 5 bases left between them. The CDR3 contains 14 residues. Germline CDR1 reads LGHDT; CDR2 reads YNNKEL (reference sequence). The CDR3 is CASSQDPGTDTQYF. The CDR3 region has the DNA TGTGCCAGCAGCCAAGATCCGGGCACAGATACGCAGTATTTT.

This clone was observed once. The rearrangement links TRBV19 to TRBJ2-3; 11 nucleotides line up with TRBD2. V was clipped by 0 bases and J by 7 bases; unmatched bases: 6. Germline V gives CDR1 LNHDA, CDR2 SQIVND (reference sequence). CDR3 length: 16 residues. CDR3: CASSIDLSGGAYTQYF. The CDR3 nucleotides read TGTGCCAGTAGTATAGACCTTAGCGGGGGGGCCTATACGCAGTATTTT.

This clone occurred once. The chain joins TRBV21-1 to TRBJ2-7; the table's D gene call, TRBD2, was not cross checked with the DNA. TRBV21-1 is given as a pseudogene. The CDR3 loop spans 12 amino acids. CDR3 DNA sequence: TGTGCCAGCAGCAAAGGGTATGCGGGAACCAACTTC. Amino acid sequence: CASSKGYAGTNF.

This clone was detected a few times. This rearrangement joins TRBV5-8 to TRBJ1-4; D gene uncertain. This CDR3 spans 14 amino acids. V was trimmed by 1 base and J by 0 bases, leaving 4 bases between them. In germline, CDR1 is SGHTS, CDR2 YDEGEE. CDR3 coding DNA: TGTGCCAGCAGCTTGACAACAACTAATGAAAAACTGTTTTTT. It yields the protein CASSLTTTNEKLFF. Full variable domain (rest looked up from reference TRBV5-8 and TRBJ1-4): EAGVTQSPTHLIKTRGQQATLRCSPISGHTSVYWYQQALGLGLQFLLWYDEGEERNRGNFPPRFSGRQFPNYSSELNVNALELEDSALYLCASSLTTTNEKLFFGSGTQLSVL.

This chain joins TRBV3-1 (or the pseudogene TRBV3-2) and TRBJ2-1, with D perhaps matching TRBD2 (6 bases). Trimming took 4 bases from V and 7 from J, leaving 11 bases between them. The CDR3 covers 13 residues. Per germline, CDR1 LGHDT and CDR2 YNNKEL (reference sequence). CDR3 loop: CASSPETRNEQFF. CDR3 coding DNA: TGTGCCAGCAGCCCTGAGACTAGGAATGAGCAGTTCTTC.

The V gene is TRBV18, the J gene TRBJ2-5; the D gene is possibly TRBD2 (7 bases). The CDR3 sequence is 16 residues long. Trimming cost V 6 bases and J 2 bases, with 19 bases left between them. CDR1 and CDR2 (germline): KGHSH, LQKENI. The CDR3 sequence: CASSPKRGAIQETQYF. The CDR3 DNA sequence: TGTGCCAGCTCGCCAAAACGGGGGGCGATTCAAGAGACCCAGTACTTC.